The TCR beta chain described here comes from a study of blood T cell repertoires in COVID-19. Original analysis: Reference gene primer amplification in the assay estimated nucleated cell counts. Here immunoSEQ multiplex PCR was the method, and the copy in TCRdb shows in-frame clones only, minus some. V and J calls and clone size are those listed in that table; D and trimming were worked out from the DNA. The table records roughly 90,000 clones, around 84% of them present only once. The germline CDR1 and CDR2 sequences are KGHSH and LQKENI. Trimming cost V 3 bases and J 5 bases; bases outside gene matches: 9. The CDR3 is 15 residues long.

This TCR came from a man between 40 and 49 years old with acute or convalescent COVID-19. Sequenced input: peripheral blood. The chain employs TRBV18 and TRBJ1-1, with 7 bases lining up with TRBD1. DNA of the CDR3: TGTGCCAGCTCACCCCAGACAGGGATCAAGACTGAAGCTTTCTTT. Its protein is CASSPQTGIKTEAFF.